The next 5 T cell receptor beta chains were all read from a single sample in a study of blood T cell repertoires in COVID-19. Here immunoSEQ multiplex PCR was the method, and the copy in TCRdb shows in-frame clones only, minus some. Among 180,000 or so clones, more than 70% were seen once, and the ten largest hold 2.5% to 3.5%. Sequenced: peripheral blood. The receptors here all came from a woman of 80 years or more with active or convalescent COVID-19.

The chain is built from TRBV2 and TRBJ2-7, with a tentative D call TRBD1 (5 bases). This CDR3 comprises 15 residues. Germline-derived CDR1 and CDR2 are SNHLY and FYNNEI. Trimming shortened V by 5 bases and J by 0 bases, and 14 bases separated the two germline ends. The DNA for the CDR3 is TGTGCCAGCAGTAAAAGACAGTTAAGCTCCTACGAGCAGTACTTC. Translating it yields CASSKRQLSSYEQYF.

The chain combines TRBV4-1 with TRBJ1-2; D is undetermined. Germline V gives CDR1 MGHRA, CDR2 YSYEKL. The CDR3 covers 16 residues. Trimming shortened V by 1 base and J by 4 bases, and 16 bases separated the two germline ends. This CDR3 is CASSQVGRRLFYGYTF. In DNA, the CDR3 is TGCGCCAGCAGCCAAGTCGGCAGGCGATTGTTCTATGGCTACACCTTC.

V usage is TRBV28 and J usage is TRBJ1-5; 7 bases line up with TRBD1. Looked up from germline, CDR1 is MDHEN and CDR2 is SYDVKM. Germline trimming cut 6 bases from V and 0 bases from J; bases unmatched to any gene: 8. The CDR3 totals 16 residues. CDR3 protein: CASRTTGALSNQPQHF. CDR3 coding DNA: TGTGCCAGCAGAACTACAGGGGCCCTTAGCAATCAGCCCCAGCATTTT.

The chain links TRBV11-3 to TRBJ2-5; D call uncertain. V was cut by 0 bases and J by 1 base, with 6 bases left in between. The CDR3 is 14 residues long. The germline gives CDR1 SGHNT, CDR2 YENEEA. The CDR3 here is CASSLDGVQETQYF. The CDR3 DNA is TGTGCCAGCAGCTTAGACGGAGTCCAAGAGACCCAGTACTTC.

The rearrangement links TRBV6-5 to TRBJ1-1; D is uncertain. The V end lost 6 bases, the J end lost 4 bases, and 15 bases lay between the germline ends. The CDR3 has 14 residues. Germline loops: CDR1 MNHEY, CDR2 SVGAGI. CDR3 sequence (DNA): TGTGCCAGCAGCCCCGACGGCGGTAGCACTGAAGCTTTCTTT. This gives the protein CASSPDGGSTEAFF.